The clone carrying this TCR beta chain was found many times. What it recognizes is unknown. Trimming cost V 1 base and J 5 bases, with 8 bases left between them. This CDR3 has 13 residues. The sample originates from a study of T-cell memory formation after mild COVID-19. Study summary: In these data, TCR clusters were largely donor specific. Study-wide findings and caveats: Memory cells collected pre-infection included some clones that later responded, suggesting cross-reactive memory joined. The main location of contracting CD4+ clones was CM and EM, and that of contracting CD8+ clones was EMRA.

TCR alpha and TCR beta cDNA libraries with sample barcodes and UMIs came from 5'RACE using constant-segment primers. TCRdb re-derived calls from the 5' RACE reads in MiXCR, one entry per CDR3 protein. The table shows roughly 480,000 distinct CDR3 sequences, with around a quarter occurring only once. Sample: PBMCs or a T cell subset sorted from them (not recorded which). The receptor was derived from an adult woman who had mild COVID-19 (a few samples of this study predate the infection). Cell type and time point are not known. The chain combines TRBV12-3 or TRBV12-4 with TRBJ2-5, with D perhaps matching TRBD2 (5 bases). The CDR3 loop reads CASSLGGKETQYF. DNA for the CDR3: TGTGCCAGCAGTTTAGGAGGGAAGGAGACCCAGTACTTC.